This T cell receptor beta chain is from a study of blood T cell repertoires in COVID-19. Study details: From the United States, Italy and Spain came samples of acute and convalescent COVID-19. T cells, B-cell-depleted T cells, or PBMCs supplied cDNA or gDNA.

Method: immunoSEQ multiplex PCR; TCRdb's copy keeps in-frame clones and lacks some. The sample has 270,000 or so clones, 86% seen once. Participants were placed into cohorts based on the clinical history they reported. Donors in Cohort 3 counted as recovered after two negative PCRs, clearance, or symptom resolution. V trimming: 4 bases; J trimming: 8 bases; junction bases outside the gene matches: 8. This CDR3 comprises 14 residues. The germline V gene has CDR1 MNHEY and CDR2 SVGAGI. The sequence derives from a young woman who had recovered from COVID-19. Sequencing was performed on PBMCs or T cells enriched from blood (not recorded which). The chain has TRBV6-5 and TRBJ1-2, with 9 positions matching TRBD1. Here the CDR3 reads CASSSWTGASGYTF. The CDR3 DNA reads TGTGCCAGCAGTTCCTGGACAGGGGCTAGCGGCTACACCTTC.